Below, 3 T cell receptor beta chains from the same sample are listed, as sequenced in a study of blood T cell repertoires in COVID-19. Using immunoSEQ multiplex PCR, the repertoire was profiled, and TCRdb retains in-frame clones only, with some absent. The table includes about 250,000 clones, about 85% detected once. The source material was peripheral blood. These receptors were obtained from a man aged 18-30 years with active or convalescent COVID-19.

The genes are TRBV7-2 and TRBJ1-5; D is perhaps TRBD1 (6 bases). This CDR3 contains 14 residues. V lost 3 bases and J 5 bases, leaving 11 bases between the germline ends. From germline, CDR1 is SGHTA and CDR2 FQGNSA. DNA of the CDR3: TGTGCCAGCAGCTTGGATGCAGGGGATCAGCCCCAGCATTTT. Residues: CASSLDAGDQPQHF.

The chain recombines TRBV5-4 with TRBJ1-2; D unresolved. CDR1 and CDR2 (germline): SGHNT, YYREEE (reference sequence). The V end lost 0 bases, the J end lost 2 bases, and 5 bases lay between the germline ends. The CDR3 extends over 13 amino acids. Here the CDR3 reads CASSLAGNYGYTF. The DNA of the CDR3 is TGTGCCAGCAGCTTGGCCGGGAACTATGGCTACACCTTC.

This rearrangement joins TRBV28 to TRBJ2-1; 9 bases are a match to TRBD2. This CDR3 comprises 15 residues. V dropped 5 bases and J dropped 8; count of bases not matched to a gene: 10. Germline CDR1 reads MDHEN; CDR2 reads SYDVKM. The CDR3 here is CASSKPGLAIDEQFF. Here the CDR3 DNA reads TGTGCCAGCAGTAAGCCGGGACTAGCTATCGATGAGCAGTTCTTC.